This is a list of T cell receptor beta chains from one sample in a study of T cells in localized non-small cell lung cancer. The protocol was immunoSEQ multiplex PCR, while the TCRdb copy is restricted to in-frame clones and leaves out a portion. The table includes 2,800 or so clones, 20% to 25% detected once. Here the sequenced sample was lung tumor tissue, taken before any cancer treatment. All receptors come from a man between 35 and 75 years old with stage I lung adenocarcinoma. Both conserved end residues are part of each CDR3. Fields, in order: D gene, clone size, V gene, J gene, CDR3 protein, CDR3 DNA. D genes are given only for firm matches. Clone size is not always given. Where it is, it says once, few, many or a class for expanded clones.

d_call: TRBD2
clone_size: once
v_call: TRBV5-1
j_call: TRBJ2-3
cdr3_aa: CASSSLAGEDTQYF
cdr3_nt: TGCGCCAGCAGCTCACTAGCGGGAGAGGATACGCAGTATTTT

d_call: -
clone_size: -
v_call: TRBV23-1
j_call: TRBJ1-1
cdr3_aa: CASSLQTSTEAFF
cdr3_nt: TGCGCCAGCAGCCTTCAGACCTCGACTGAAGCTTTCTTT

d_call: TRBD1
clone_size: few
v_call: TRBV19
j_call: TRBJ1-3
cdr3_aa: CASSIVGTEATGNTIYF
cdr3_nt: TGTGCCAGTAGTATAGTTGGGACAGAGGCTACTGGAAACACCATATATTTT

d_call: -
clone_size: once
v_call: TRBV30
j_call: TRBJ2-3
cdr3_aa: CAWSVQGAMRTQYF
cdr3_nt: TGTGCCTGGAGTGTACAAGGGGCAATGCGGACGCAGTATTTT

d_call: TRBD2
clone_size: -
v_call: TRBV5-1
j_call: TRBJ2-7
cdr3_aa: CASSQPGLGTYEQYF
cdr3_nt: TGCGCCAGCAGCCAACCGGGACTAGGGACCTACGAGCAGTACTTC

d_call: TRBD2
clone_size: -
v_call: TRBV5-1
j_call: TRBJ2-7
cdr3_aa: CASSPIFSGMPYEQYF
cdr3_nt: TGCGCCAGCAGCCCAATCTTCAGCGGGATGCCCTACGAGCAGTACTTC

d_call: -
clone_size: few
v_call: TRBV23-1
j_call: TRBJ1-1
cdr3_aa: CASSWGSDTEAFF
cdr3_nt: TGCGCCAGCAGCTGGGGAAGCGACACTGAAGCTTTCTTT

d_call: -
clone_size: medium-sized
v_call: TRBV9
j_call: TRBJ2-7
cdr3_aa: CASSVEVYSYEQYF
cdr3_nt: TGTGCCAGCAGCGTAGAGGTCTATAGCTACGAGCAGTACTTC

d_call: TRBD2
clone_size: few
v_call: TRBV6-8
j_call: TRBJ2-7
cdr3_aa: CASSYGLAGLPGMGEQYF
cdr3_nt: TGTGCCAGCAGTTACGGACTAGCGGGCCTTCCGGGGATGGGAGAGCAGTACTTC

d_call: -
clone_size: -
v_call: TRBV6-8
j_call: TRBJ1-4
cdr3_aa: CASSGTASEKLFF
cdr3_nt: TGTGCCAGTTCCGGGACGGCGAGTGAAAAACTGTTTTTT